This T cell receptor beta chain came from a study of patients and donors after allogeneic stem cell transplantation (dated by TCRdb to the early 2020s). The library relied on RT-PCR. Instrument on record: NextSeq 550. TCRdb handled the public reads itself, with Q25 trimming in fastp and clone calling in MiXCR, and kept productive beta chains. CDR3 protein sequences are deduplicated, and each keeps its most common genes and DNA. For this sample the table gives about 410,000 distinct CDR3 sequences, of which 16% were detected only once. 7% to 7.5% of the sample is held by the ten biggest clonotypes. In its sample, this clonotype was seen a few times. It lacks a known antigen. Base-call qualities are not available, and no considerably larger clone is one nucleotide away. The CDR3 contains 15 residues, cysteine and phenylalanine counted. Just CDR3 DNA is preserved here, 45 bases in frame from base 1. Compared with germline, V lacks 3 bases and J lacks 0 bases; bases without a gene match: 3. According to the germline V gene, CDR1 reads SGHRS and CDR2 reads YFSETQ.

Material for sequencing was blood, either unsorted or a sorted T cell fraction (not recorded which). This receptor chain uses TRBV5-1 and TRBJ1-1; TRBD1 matches 9 bases in the middle. The sequence came from a human donor who was either an allogeneic HSCT recipient or a stem cell or donor lymphocyte infusion donor (not recorded which). It is not recorded whose cells these are; they may come from a transplant donor. The sequenced DNA is TGCGCCAGCAGCTCCGGACAGGGGTTGAACACTGAAGCTTTCTTT. This yields the protein CASSSGQGLNTEAFF.